The rows below give T cell receptor beta chains drawn from one sample of a study of T cells after yellow fever vaccination. TCRdb independently ran MiXCR on the 5' RACE reads; one entry per CDR3 protein. Here the sample spans approximately 600,000 distinct CDR3 sequences, 12% being singletons. The source material was PBMCs, sampled on the day of the yellow fever booster vaccination. The receptors were sampled from a man younger than 45 who received the YFV17D yellow fever vaccine. Both conserved end residues are part of each CDR3. D genes are given only for firm matches. Some rows mark clone size as missing; the rest say once, few, many or name a class of expanded clone.

>few|TRBV6-5|TRBJ2-2|NA
TGTGCCAGCAGTTACTCTCTTGGGAACACCGGGGAGCTGTTTTTT
CASSYSLGNTGELFF
>many|TRBV29-1|TRBJ1-2|NA
TGCAGCGTTTATCAGGGCGGTCGAAGCTACACCTTC
CSVYQGGRSYTF
>NA|TRBV10-3|TRBJ2-3|NA
TGTGCCATCAGTCCGGAACATCCCACAGATACGCAGTATTTT
CAISPEHPTDTQYF
>NA|TRBV21-1|TRBJ2-1|NA
TGTGCCAGCAGCACCCTAGCGCCTTACAATGAGCAGTTCTTC
CASSTLAPYNEQFF
>few|TRBV5-5|TRBJ1-1|NA
TGTGCCAGCAGCACAACGACCCAGAACACTGAAGCTTTCTTT
CASSTTTQNTEAFF
>few|TRBV20-1|TRBJ2-5|TRBD2
TGCAGTCAAAGACTAGCGGGAATGACGGAGACCCAGTACTTC
CSQRLAGMTETQYF
>few|TRBV20-1|TRBJ2-5|TRBD1
TGCAGTGTACCCCTTAGGGACAGGGGCTACCTACAAGAGACCCAGTACTTC
CSVPLRDRGYLQETQYF
>NA|TRBV12-3/TRBV12-4|TRBJ2-2|NA
TGTGCCAGCAGCCGGGACGGGAACACCGGGGAGCTGTTTTTT
CASSRDGNTGELFF
>few|TRBV15|TRBJ2-5|NA
TGTGCCACCAGCAGAGATTACGGGGTGGAAGAGACCCAGTACTTC
CATSRDYGVEETQYF
>many|TRBV7-9|TRBJ2-7|TRBD2
TGTGCCAGCAGTTTATCGGGGAGGGCCTACGAGCAGTACTTC
CASSLSGRAYEQYF